This is a list of T cell receptor beta chains from one sample in a study of blood T cell repertoires in COVID-19. The assay was immunoSEQ multiplex PCR, and TCRdb's table has in-frame clones only and misses some. The sample contains about 380,000 clones, 85% to 90% of which appear only once. The specimen sequenced was PBMCs or T cells enriched from blood (not recorded which). The receptors originated from a woman between 18 and 30 years old who had recovered from COVID-19. Both conserved end residues are part of each CDR3. D genes are given only for firm matches. Clone size is given for some rows only: seen once, a few or many times, or a class if the clone is expanded.

j_call clone_size d_call v_call cdr3_nt cdr3_aa
TRBJ2-6 few TRBD2 TRBV9 TGTGCCAGCAGCGCCCCTCTAGCGGGGGGAACTGGGGCCAACGTCCTGACTTTC CASSAPLAGGTGANVLTF
TRBJ2-7 few TRBD1 TRBV28 TGTGCCAGCAGGAGGGGACAGGGGTTTGGCGAGCAGTACTTC CASRRGQGFGEQYF
TRBJ2-2 . . TRBV13 TGTGCCAGCAGCTTAGTTTTTAGCGGACTGGAAGTTTACACCGGGGAGCTGTTTTTT CASSLVFSGLEVYTGELFF
TRBJ1-6 . . TRBV6-5 TGTGCCAGCAGGAGGGGGACACCTAGGGGGTCACCCCTCCACTTT CASRRGTPRGSPLHF
TRBJ1-2 . . TRBV19 TGTGCCAGTAGTATAGGTGTCCAGGCCTATGGCTACACCTTC CASSIGVQAYGYTF
TRBJ2-5 . . TRBV19 TGTGCCAGTAGCCCTATAGGCGGGACCCAGTACTTC CASSPIGGTQYF
TRBJ1-2 . TRBD1 TRBV3-1/TRBV3-2 TGTGCCAGCAGCCAAGATCGAAGGAGGGGGCATGGCTACACCTTC CASSQDRRRGHGYTF
TRBJ2-7 . TRBD2 TRBV11-2 TGTGCCAGCAGCTCTCAGCGGGGTTCTTCCTACGAGCAGTACTTC CASSSQRGSSYEQYF
TRBJ2-7 . TRBD1 TRBV11-2 TGTGCCAGCAGAAGGGACAGAGCCTACGAGCAGTACTTC CASRRDRAYEQYF
TRBJ1-1 once . TRBV27 TGTGCCAGCAGACCCTTTAGCCCCCAGGGCACTGAAGCTTTCTTT CASRPFSPQGTEAFF
TRBJ2-3 . . TRBV3-1/TRBV3-2 TGTGCCAGCAGCTCACTCGAGGATACGCAGTATTTT CASSSLEDTQYF
TRBJ2-3 . . TRBV4-1 TGCGCCAGCAGGGCGGGGAAGGGCACAGATACGCAGTATTTT CASRAGKGTDTQYF
TRBJ2-7 . . TRBV7-9 TGTGCCAGCATCGGGGGCGGGAGCCTGTCCCACGAGCAGTACTTC CASIGGGSLSHEQYF
TRBJ2-1 once . TRBV7-3 TGTGCCAGCAGCTTTGAAGCCTCCTACAATGAGCAGTTCTTC CASSFEASYNEQFF
TRBJ1-5 . . TRBV7-2 TGTGCCAGCAGCTTAGTCTTGAGGCAGCCCCAGCATTTT CASSLVLRQPQHF
TRBJ1-1 once . TRBV28 TGTGCCAGCAGTCCCCCGGATCGGGTGACAGCTTTCTTT CASSPPDRVTAFF
TRBJ1-2 . TRBD1 TRBV20-1 TGCAGTGCTAGTAACCCGGGACAGGGGGCGAAATATGGCTACACCTTC CSASNPGQGAKYGYTF
TRBJ1-4 . . TRBV7-9 TGTGCCAGCAGCTTAGTCAGGGCATTCGGTAATGAAAAACTGTTTTTT CASSLVRAFGNEKLFF
TRBJ1-2 . TRBD1 TRBV7-9 TGTGCCAGCACACTGGTTGAGGGGGCGACTATGGGCTACACCTTC CASTLVEGATMGYTF
TRBJ2-7 once TRBD1 TRBV5-4 TGTGCCAGCACGGTCGGACAGGGTTCCTACGAGCAGTACTTC CASTVGQGSYEQYF
TRBJ2-1 few . TRBV4-2 TGTGCCAGCAGCGCGCTTTTGGGGGCAATCTCCTACAATGAGCAGTTCTTC CASSALLGAISYNEQFF
TRBJ1-2 . TRBD1 TRBV9 TGTGCCAGCAGCGAGGGACAGGGGGCGGATGGCTACACCTTC CASSEGQGADGYTF
TRBJ2-7 . . TRBV9 TGTGCCAGCAGCGTCGGGGACATCTTCCCCTACGAGCAGTACTTC CASSVGDIFPYEQYF
TRBJ1-2 few . TRBV2 TGTGCCAGCACCCGGGAAGGGGGGGCGGTAAACTATGGCTACACCTTC CASTREGGAVNYGYTF
TRBJ2-3 . TRBD2 TRBV4-1 TGCGCCAGCCAACGACTAGCGGGGGAATCAGATACGCAGTATTTT CASQRLAGESDTQYF
TRBJ2-7 . TRBD2 TRBV6-5 TGTGCCAGCAGTTACTCGCGGGGGGGAAAGGGAAGAGAACAGTACTTC CASSYSRGGKGREQYF
TRBJ1-4 . . TRBV18 TGTGCCAGCTCACCCGAGGCAGGGGTCGCTTTTTTT CASSPEAGVAFF
TRBJ2-5 . TRBD1 TRBV7-9 TGTGCCAGCAATCTAGGGGGCCCCGAGACCCAGTACTTC CASNLGGPETQYF
TRBJ1-2 once . TRBV10-3 TGTGCCATCAGTGGGGTAGGGCGGGGGCCCAGGGATGGCTACACCTTC CAISGVGRGPRDGYTF
TRBJ2-7 . TRBD1 TRBV15 TGTGCCACCAGCAGGACCCGACAGGGGCCCCACGAGCAGTACTTC CATSRTRQGPHEQYF
TRBJ1-6 . . TRBV9 TGTGCCAGCAGCGTAGAGCCTCAGTTCGCGGGCTATAATTCACCCCTCCACTTT CASSVEPQFAGYNSPLHF
TRBJ1-5 . TRBD1 TRBV25-1 TGTGCCAGCAGTCCTGGAGGGGGCGATGATCCCCAGCATTTT CASSPGGGDDPQHF
TRBJ1-1 . . TRBV21-1 TGTGCCAGCAGCAAAGAAGACAGGAACACTGAAGCTTTCTTT CASSKEDRNTEAFF
TRBJ2-2 . TRBD2 TRBV5-1 TGCGCCAGCAGCTTGGCTACTAGCGGGGCGAACACCGGGGAGCTGTTTTTT CASSLATSGANTGELFF
TRBJ2-1 . . TRBV1 TGCACCAGCAGCCTCATCCCGGGACTAGCGGGGGCCTCCTACAATGAGCAGTTCTTC CTSSLIPGLAGASYNEQFF
TRBJ2-7 . TRBD2 TRBV2 TGTGCCAGCTCCCCTAGCGGGGGCCCCTACGAGCAGTACTTC CASSPSGGPYEQYF
TRBJ2-3 . . TRBV7-2 TGTGCCAGCAGCTTACAGGCGGGGAGCACAGATACGCAGTATTTT CASSLQAGSTDTQYF
TRBJ2-5 . TRBD1 TRBV9 TGTGCCAGCAGTCGGACAGGGGGCGAGGAGACCCAGTACTTC CASSRTGGEETQYF
TRBJ1-2 . . TRBV3-1/TRBV3-2 TGTGCCAGCAGCCAAGATCATGTCGGACTCCGGGCAGGCTACACCTTC CASSQDHVGLRAGYTF
TRBJ1-1 once . TRBV6-5 TGTGCCAGCAGAAGAGACGGGTTGAACACTGAAGCTTTCTTT CASRRDGLNTEAFF
TRBJ2-1 . TRBD1 TRBV7-9 TGTGCCAGCAGCTCGGGACAGTACAATGAGCAGTTCTTC CASSSGQYNEQFF
TRBJ1-6 . . TRBV30 TGTGCCTGGATGGGCAATAATTCACCCCTCCACTTT CAWMGNNSPLHF
TRBJ1-4 . . TRBV19 TGTGCCAGTAGTACCGGGACTGAGAATGAAAAACTGTTTTTT CASSTGTENEKLFF
TRBJ1-2 . . TRBV27 TGTGCCAGCGCAGGGGAAATTCACTATGGCTACACCTTC CASAGEIHYGYTF
TRBJ1-1 few . TRBV19 TGTGCCAGCCTTCTGACAAGGAACACTGAAGCTTTCTTT CASLLTRNTEAFF
TRBJ1-1 . . TRBV6-2/TRBV6-3 TGTGCCAGCAGTTCCCTGGGGAGTTACACTGAAGCTTTCTTT CASSSLGSYTEAFF
TRBJ2-1 . TRBD2 TRBV7-9 TGTGCCAGCAGCGAACACGTAGCGGGGAAGTACAATGAGCAGTTCTTC CASSEHVAGKYNEQFF
TRBJ1-1 . . TRBV19 TGTGCCAGTAGTACCTCGAGGGTTCGAGGGGGAACAGCTGAAGCTTTCTTT CASSTSRVRGGTAEAFF
TRBJ2-3 . TRBD2 TRBV7-2 TGTGCCAGCAGCCCCTTTAGCGGGGTTCTCACAGATACGCAGTATTTT CASSPFSGVLTDTQYF
TRBJ2-3 once TRBD1 TRBV29-1 TGCAGCGTTGAGGAAACAGGGGCAGATACGCAGTATTTT CSVEETGADTQYF
TRBJ1-2 . TRBD1 TRBV5-1 TGCGCCAGCAGCTGGGGGGACAGCGGAGGCTATGGCTACACCTTC CASSWGDSGGYGYTF
TRBJ2-1 . TRBD1 TRBV30 TGTGCCGGGAACGACGGGACAGTCGAGCAGTTCTTC CAGNDGTVEQFF
TRBJ2-7 once . TRBV10-1 TGCGCCAGCAGTCAGGACAGAAATATTGGCGAGCAGTACTTC CASSQDRNIGEQYF